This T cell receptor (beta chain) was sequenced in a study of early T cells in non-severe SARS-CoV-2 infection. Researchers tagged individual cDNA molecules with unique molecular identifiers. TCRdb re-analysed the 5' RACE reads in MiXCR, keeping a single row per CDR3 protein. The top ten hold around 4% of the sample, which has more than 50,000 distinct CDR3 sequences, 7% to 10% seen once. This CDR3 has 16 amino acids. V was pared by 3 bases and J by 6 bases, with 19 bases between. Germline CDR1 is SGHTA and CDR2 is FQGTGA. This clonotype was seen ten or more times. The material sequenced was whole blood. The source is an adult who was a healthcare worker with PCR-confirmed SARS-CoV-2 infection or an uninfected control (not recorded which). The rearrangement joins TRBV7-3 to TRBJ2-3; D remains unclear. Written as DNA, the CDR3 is TGTGCCAGCAGCTTTAGGTCGGCTTCCCTAGGGGATACGCAGTATTTT. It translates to CASSFRSASLGDTQYF.